A selection of T cell receptor beta chains follows, all from one sample in a study of T cell responses to AZD1222 COVID-19 vaccine. TCRdb's table, derived via immunoSEQ multiplex PCR, lists solely in-frame clones and lacks some. The table records some 97,000 clones, approximately 88% of them present only once. The sample was peripheral blood, taken on day 0 of AZD1222 vaccination. These TCRs come from an adult in good health. CDR3s include the opening cysteine and the closing phenylalanine or tryptophan.

cdr3_aa	cdr3_length	v_call
CASSVDGWNGYTF	13	TRBV9
CASRREAGPGANVLTF	16	TRBV5-1
CASSLSLGGGTADTQYF	17	TRBV27
CASSQDRDISYEQYF	15	TRBV4-2
CAARTGDLGGYTF	13	TRBV3-1/TRBV3-2
CASSIGTGGNTIYF	14	TRBV19
CASSSRAMNTEAFF	14	TRBV27
CASSFGSGRKEGFYDEQFF	19	TRBV27
CASSWGQGMNTEAFF	15	TRBV7-9
CASSHLTGNTGELFF	15	TRBV3-1/TRBV3-2
CASSFLESYEQYF	13	TRBV5-8
CATSNLHGVEQYF	13	TRBV15
CASEDRALNQPQHF	14	TRBV19
CASSYSSRLSYEQYF	15	TRBV6-2/TRBV6-3
CASSQALTGINYGYTF	16	TRBV4-2
CASNPPGVQETQYF	14	TRBV6-5
CATSERVSNQPQHF	14	TRBV24-1
CASSIMGTGYTEAFF	15	TRBV19
CASSYSNRGTEAFF	14	TRBV6-6
CASSQDRGVMGEQYF	15	TRBV4-1
CASFLGVEDGYTF	13	TRBV7-9
CASSLVLETQYF	12	TRBV7-2
CASSYGTSGAQAQYF	15	TRBV6-5
CASSPGPRSGNTIYF	15	TRBV18
CASILSTGPTGEAFF	15	TRBV28
CASSFLGDREYNEQFF	16	TRBV7-8
CASSLSGTEIEKLFF	15	TRBV5-1
CASSWGWETQYF	12	TRBV5-1
CATSDTGYNEQFF	13	TRBV24-1
CASSPVPGANYNEQFF	16	TRBV5-1
CASSLGRTAYEQYF	14	TRBV5-6
CASSFGEGLSGANVLTF	17	TRBV28
CASSTAVTNEKLFF	14	TRBV18
CASSVGTEAFF	11	TRBV25-1
CASTWGDPNTGELFF	15	TRBV9
CASSLVPGTEAFF	13	TRBV5-1
CASSARTSGTDTQYF	15	TRBV5-1
CASSLNGGAAGAFF	14	TRBV9
CAIREGGAAYEQYF	14	TRBV10-3
CASSRCIAIGIAEQYF	16	TRBV6-4
CASSPFGGGLNYGYTF	16	TRBV7-9
CASSLFPGTGNTIYF	15	TRBV5-5
CASSWTGDYGYTF	13	TRBV7-9
CASSQDTGGYEQYF	14	TRBV3-1/TRBV3-2
CASRSPSYNSPLHF	14	TRBV6-5
CASTRTAQETQYF	13	TRBV28
CASSEGRPLWGYTF	14	TRBV2
CASSLDGTAANTGELFF	17	TRBV7-2
CASTPQGDTEAFF	13	TRBV19
CASSLARGRNQPQHF	15	TRBV28
CASRTPGYTEAFF	13	TRBV28
CASSWGGGSGYGYTF	15	TRBV5-1
CASSLLRGANYGYTF	15	TRBV28
CASSLTPSGGTYEQYF	16	TRBV5-4
CASRGTGLYGYTF	13	TRBV27